The next 16 T cell receptor beta chains were all read from a single sample in a study of response to subunit inactivated influenza vaccine. TCRdb redid the calling of the RT-PCR reads with MiXCR, one entry per CDR3 protein. In the table there are around 850,000 distinct CDR3 sequences, about 18% of which are singletons. Sequencing used PBMCs from blood, obtained more than 4 days after vaccination. Receptors originate from a man aged 45 to 65 who received an inactivated influenza vaccine.

J is TRBJ2-1 and V is TRBV5-1; 9 positions agree with TRBD2. Per germline, CDR1 SGHRS and CDR2 YFSETQ. The CDR3 is 17 amino acids. V was pared by 0 bases and J by 3 bases, with 7 bases of the junction left unmatched. The CDR3 DNA sequence: TGCGCCAGCAGCTTGGACGGTAGCGGGGGCAACTACAATGAGCAGTTCTTC. It encodes CASSLDGSGGNYNEQFF.

This clonotype was seen a handful of times. The rearrangement joins TRBV5-1 to TRBJ2-3; D ambiguous. Germline V CDR1 and CDR2: SGHRS, YFSETQ. V was pared by 0 bases and J by 0 bases, with 5 bases between. The CDR3 consists of 14 residues. This CDR3 reads CASSLDTSTDTQYF. The DNA of the CDR3 is TGCGCCAGCAGCTTGGACACTAGCACAGATACGCAGTATTTT.

The chain employs TRBV28 and TRBJ2-6; a weak D match, TRBD2 (6 bases). Trimming stripped 4 bases from V and 2 bases from J, with 15 bases between. The CDR3 has 17 amino acids. Germline CDR1 reads MDHEN; CDR2 reads SYDVKM. The CDR3 nucleotides are TGTGCCAGCAGTTCGTCTACGGGAGTCACTGGGGCCAACGTCCTGACTTTC. Protein product: CASSSSTGVTGANVLTF.

The chain uses TRBV29-1 and TRBJ2-3; no clear D gene. V was clipped by 7 bases and J by 0 bases, with 11 bases between them. The CDR3 contains 13 residues. CDR1 SQVTM and CDR2 ANQGSEA come from the germline V gene. The CDR3 sequence: CSAAARSTDTQYF. CDR3 coding DNA: TGCAGCGCTGCGGCGCGAAGCACAGATACGCAGTATTTT.

This clonotype occurred a few times. The V gene is TRBV20-1, the J gene TRBJ2-1; 8 bases are a match to TRBD1. Germline lookup yields CDR1 DFQATT and CDR2 SNEGSKA (reference sequence). CDR3 length: 15 amino acids. V shed 3 bases, J shed 8 bases, and the junction held 12 bases outside the gene matches. CDR3 region: CSAREAQGAADEQFF. In DNA, the CDR3 is TGCAGTGCTAGGGAGGCCCAGGGGGCTGCCGATGAGCAGTTCTTC.

This clonotype occurred many times. The genes are TRBV6-1 and TRBJ2-1, with 8 bases that match TRBD1. The germline gives CDR1 MNHNS, CDR2 SASEGT. The CDR3 covers 15 residues. V shed 4 bases, J shed 5 bases, and the junction held 7 bases outside the gene matches. In DNA form, the CDR3 reads TGTGCCAGCAGTGTAGACAGGGGTCCCCACAATGAGCAGTTCTTC. It specifies CASSVDRGPHNEQFF.

This clonotype was counted between two and nine times. The chain carries TRBV5-4 and TRBJ2-3, with 9 nucleotides matching TRBD1. The CDR3 covers 15 residues. The ends lost 5 bases at V and 4 bases at J; junction bases unmatched: 8. Germline V lookup: CDR1 SGHNT, CDR2 YYREEE (reference sequence). The CDR3 sequence is CASRYPGQGPDTQYF. In nucleotides, the CDR3 is TGTGCCAGCAGATATCCGGGACAGGGTCCAGATACGCAGTATTTT.

The V call is TRBV20-1, the J call TRBJ2-7; D is ambiguous. CDR1 and CDR2 (germline): DFQATT, SNEGSKA (reference sequence). This CDR3 region has 13 residues. V was trimmed by 1 base and J by 5 bases, leaving 12 bases between them. The CDR3 sequence is CSARVASLDEQYF. The CDR3 DNA reads TGCAGTGCTAGAGTCGCCAGCTTGGACGAGCAGTACTTC.

A few counts support this clonotype. The chain is built from TRBV12-3 or TRBV12-4 and TRBJ2-4, with D maybe TRBD2 (7 bases). V shed 6 bases and J shed 7 bases, with 34 bases lying between them. This CDR3 has 20 amino acids. The CDR3, as DNA: TGTGCCAGCAGGGGGGGCGTGTGGCGGGAGTCCGCGTCTGCGTCGAACATTCAGTACTTC. The encoded protein is CASRGGVWRESASASNIQYF.

This chain joins TRBV7-2 and TRBJ2-2; D unclear. The CDR3 is 14 amino acids. Germline V gene lookup returns CDR1 SGHTA and CDR2 FQGNSA. Trimming pared 0 bases from V and 5 bases from J, leaving 7 bases between. The CDR3 loop reads CASSLAGFTGELFF. DNA of the CDR3: TGTGCCAGCAGCTTAGCCGGATTTACCGGGGAGCTGTTTTTT.

This clonotype was seen a handful of times. This rearrangement joins TRBV7-2 to TRBJ2-7, with TRBD1 as a possible D gene (6 bases). The length of the CDR3 is 14 residues. Germline V lookup: CDR1 SGHTA, CDR2 FQGNSA. Trimming left V 1 base short and J 6 bases short, with 13 bases between. DNA of the CDR3: TGTGCCAGCAGCTTAGGCCAGGGGCCCGCCGAGCAGTACTTC. Translation gives CASSLGQGPAEQYF.

This clonotype was detected ten times or more. The V gene is TRBV4-1, the J gene TRBJ1-3; D is undetermined. The CDR3 contains 14 residues. V lost 4 bases and J 3 bases, leaving 10 bases between the germline ends. The V gene's germline CDR1 is MGHRA and CDR2 YSYEKL. The CDR3 loop is CASSLPGGGNTIYF. The DNA of the CDR3 is TGCGCCAGCAGCCTCCCTGGAGGTGGAAACACCATATATTTT.

This clonotype was seen a few times. The CDR3, as DNA: TGTGCCAGCAGCCCTAAACTGAATGAGCAGTTCTTC. It specifies CASSPKLNEQFF. The chain couples TRBV7-8 to TRBJ2-1; D is unclear. This CDR3 spans 12 amino acids. The germline V gene encodes CDR1 SGHVS and CDR2 FQNEAQ. The V gene lost 5 bases and the J gene lost 7 bases, with 9 bases spanning the gap.

The J gene is TRBJ2-1, the V gene TRBV9; 10 bases match TRBD2. Germline assignment: CDR1 SGDLS and CDR2 YYNGEE. After removal of 2 bases from V and 6 bases from J, the junction contained 11 bases not matched to a gene. The CDR3 runs 17 residues. The CDR3 region is CASSVPASGSPGNEQFF. Written as DNA, the CDR3 is TGTGCCAGCAGCGTCCCTGCTAGCGGGAGTCCTGGCAATGAGCAGTTCTTC.

This chain links TRBV4-3 with TRBJ1-6; a possible D gene is TRBD1 (6 bases). Germline V gene sequence: CDR1 LGHNA, CDR2 YSLEER. The CDR3 length is 15 residues. Trimming pared 5 bases from V and 0 bases from J, leaving 8 bases between. CDR3 DNA sequence: TGCGCCAGCAGCTACAGGGCCTCCTATAATTCACCCCTCCACTTT. Its translation is CASSYRASYNSPLHF.

This clonotype was seen only a few times. V gene TRBV27 combines with J gene TRBJ2-2; D call uncertain. The V and J ends lost 3 bases and 7 bases respectively, with 9 bases between them. This CDR3 contains 13 residues. Germline CDR1 and CDR2: MNHEY and SMNVEV (reference sequence). DNA of the CDR3: TGTGCCAGCAGTTTTCAAAAAAACGGGGAGCTGTTTTTT. It encodes CASSFQKNGELFF.